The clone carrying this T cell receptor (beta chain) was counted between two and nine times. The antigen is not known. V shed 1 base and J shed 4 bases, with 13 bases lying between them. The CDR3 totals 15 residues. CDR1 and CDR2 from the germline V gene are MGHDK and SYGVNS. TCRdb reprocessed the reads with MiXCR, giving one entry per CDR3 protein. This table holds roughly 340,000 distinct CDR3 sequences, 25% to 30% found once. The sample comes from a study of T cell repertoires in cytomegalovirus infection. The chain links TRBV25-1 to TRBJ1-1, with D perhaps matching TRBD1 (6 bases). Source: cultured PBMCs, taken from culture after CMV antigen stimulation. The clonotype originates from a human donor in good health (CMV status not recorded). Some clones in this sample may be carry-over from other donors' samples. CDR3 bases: TGTGCCAGCAGTGAATTCGGAGGGGGGTTCACTGAAGCTTTCTTT. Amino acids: CASSEFGGGFTEAFF.